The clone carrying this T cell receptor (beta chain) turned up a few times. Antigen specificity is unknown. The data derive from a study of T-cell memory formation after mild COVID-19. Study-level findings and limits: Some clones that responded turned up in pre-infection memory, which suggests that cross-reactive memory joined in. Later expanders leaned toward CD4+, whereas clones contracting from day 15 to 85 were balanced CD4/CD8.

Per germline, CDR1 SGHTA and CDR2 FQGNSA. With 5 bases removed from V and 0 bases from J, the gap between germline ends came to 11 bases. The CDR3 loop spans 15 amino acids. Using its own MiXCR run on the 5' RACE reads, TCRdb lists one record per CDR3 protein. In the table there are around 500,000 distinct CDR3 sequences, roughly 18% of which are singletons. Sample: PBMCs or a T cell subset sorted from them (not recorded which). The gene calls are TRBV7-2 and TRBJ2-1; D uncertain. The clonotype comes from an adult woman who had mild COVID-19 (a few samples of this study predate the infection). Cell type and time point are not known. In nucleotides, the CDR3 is TGTGCCAGCAGCCTGACTTACAGCTCCTACAATGAGCAGTTCTTC. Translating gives CASSLTYSSYNEQFF.